This TCR beta chain was identified in a study of blood T cell repertoires in COVID-19. Study as a whole: From the United States, Italy and Spain came samples of acute and convalescent COVID-19. In each case, the material was cDNA or gDNA derived from T cells, B-cell-depleted T cells, or PBMCs.

Per the germline V gene, CDR1 is MNHEY and CDR2 is SVGAGI. The CDR3 length is 13 residues. The V gene end was trimmed by 6 bases and the J gene end by 4 bases; junction bases not matched to a gene: 5. The authors' processing: Reference gene primers were amplified, and this amplification served to estimate nucleated cell counts. The method was immunoSEQ multiplex PCR; TCRdb's version includes in-frame clones alone and lacks a portion of them. The DNA gave D and trimming, while V, J and clone size come from that table. The sample consists of under 40,000 clones, around 73% of them appearing once. The rearrangement uses TRBV6-5 and TRBJ2-7; 8 bases map to TRBD1. The sequence was obtained from a woman aged 60-75 years with acute or convalescent COVID-19. The sequenced sample consisted of peripheral blood. The CDR3 reads CASSTGGSYEQYF. CDR3 DNA: TGTGCCAGCAGCACAGGGGGTTCGTACGAGCAGTACTTC.